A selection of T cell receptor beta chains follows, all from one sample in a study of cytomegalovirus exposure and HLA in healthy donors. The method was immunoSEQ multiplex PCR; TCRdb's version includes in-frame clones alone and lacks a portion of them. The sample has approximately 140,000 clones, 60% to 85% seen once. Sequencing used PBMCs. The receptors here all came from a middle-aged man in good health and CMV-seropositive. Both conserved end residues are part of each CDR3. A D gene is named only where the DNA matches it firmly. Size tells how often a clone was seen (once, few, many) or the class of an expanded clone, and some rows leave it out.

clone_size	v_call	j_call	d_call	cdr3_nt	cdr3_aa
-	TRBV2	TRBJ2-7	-	TGTGCCAGCAACCCGTCCCCGGGATACGAGCAGTACTTC	CASNPSPGYEQYF
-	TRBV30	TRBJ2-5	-	TGTGCCTGGAGGGGAGAAGCGACGGAGACCCAGTACTTC	CAWRGEATETQYF
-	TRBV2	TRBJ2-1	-	TGTGCCAGCAGTGAACTCGGGGGTGGGGATGAGCAGTTCTTC	CASSELGGGDEQFF
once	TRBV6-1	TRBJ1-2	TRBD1	TGTGCCAGCAGTTCCGGGACAGGGGGCCTCTACGGCTACACCTTC	CASSSGTGGLYGYTF
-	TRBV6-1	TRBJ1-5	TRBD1	TGTGCCAGCAGAGGGGGCTGGCACCAGCCCCAGCATTTT	CASRGGWHQPQHF
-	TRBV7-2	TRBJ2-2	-	TGTGCCAGCAGCTTAGCGCGCAGCGTCGGGGAGCTGTTTTTT	CASSLARSVGELFF
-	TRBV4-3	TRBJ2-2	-	TGCGCCAGCAGCCAAGCGGTTCTCACCGGGGAGCTGTTTTTT	CASSQAVLTGELFF
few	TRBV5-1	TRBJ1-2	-	TGCGCCAGCAGCTTGGGCACAGGGAGCTATGGCTACACCTTC	CASSLGTGSYGYTF
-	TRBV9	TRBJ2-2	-	TGTGCCAGCAGCCAAACCCCCAGTGGGGAGCTGTTTTTT	CASSQTPSGELFF
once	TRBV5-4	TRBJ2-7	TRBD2	TGTGCCAGCGGTGCCGGGACTAGCGAACTCTACGAGCAGTACTTC	CASGAGTSELYEQYF
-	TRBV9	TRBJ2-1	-	TGTGCCAGCAGCTTGAGATCGGTTCCCTACAATGAGCAGTTCTTC	CASSLRSVPYNEQFF
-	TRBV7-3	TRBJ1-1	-	TGTGCCAGCAGCTTAACTGCAGGGATGGTTTCTGAAGCTTTCTTT	CASSLTAGMVSEAFF
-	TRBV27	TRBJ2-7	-	TGTGCCAGCAGTTTAAAAAAGGACTCCGAGCAGTACTTC	CASSLKKDSEQYF
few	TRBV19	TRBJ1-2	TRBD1	TGTGCCAGTAGTAGGGACAGGGGGCTTGATGGCTACACCTTC	CASSRDRGLDGYTF
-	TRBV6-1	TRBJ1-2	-	TGTGCCAGCAGTGACCACGCCGAGGGCTTCTATGGCTACACCTTC	CASSDHAEGFYGYTF
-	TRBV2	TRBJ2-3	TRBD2	TGTGCCAGCAGCGCCAGACTAGCGGGCACAGATACGCAGTATTTT	CASSARLAGTDTQYF
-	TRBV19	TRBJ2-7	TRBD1	TGTGCCAGTAGTAAGGACAGGGGGCGTTACGAGCAGTACTTC	CASSKDRGRYEQYF
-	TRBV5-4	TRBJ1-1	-	TGTGCCAGCAGCTTGGGGTTTGGGGGGGACACTGAAGCTTTCTTT	CASSLGFGGDTEAFF
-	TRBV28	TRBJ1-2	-	TGTGCCAGCAGTGCAGGGGTTAAGCGCAACTATGGCTACACCTTC	CASSAGVKRNYGYTF
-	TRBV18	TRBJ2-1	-	TGTGCCAGCTCACCCCCTAGCCCCTCGGAGCAGTTCTTC	CASSPPSPSEQFF
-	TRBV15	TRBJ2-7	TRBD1	TGTGCCACCAGCCCTCGGGGACAGGGGGATTACGAGCAGTACTTC	CATSPRGQGDYEQYF
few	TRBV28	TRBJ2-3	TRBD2	TGTGCCAGCTACCCCAGCGGGAGGGAAGATACGCAGTATTTT	CASYPSGREDTQYF
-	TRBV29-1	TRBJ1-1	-	TGCAGCGTTGAAGATGCCACAGGGCGGACTGAAGCTTTCTTT	CSVEDATGRTEAFF
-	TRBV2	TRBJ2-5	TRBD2	TGTGCCAGCAGTGCTAGCGGGAGCGAGACCCAGTACTTC	CASSASGSETQYF
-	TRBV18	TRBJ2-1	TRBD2	TGTGCCAGCTCACCACTAACTAGCGGGAGAGACAATGAGCAGTTCTTC	CASSPLTSGRDNEQFF
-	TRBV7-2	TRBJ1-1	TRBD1	TGTGCCAGCAGCGAGTACAGGGGAATAAGGACTGAAGCTTTCTTT	CASSEYRGIRTEAFF
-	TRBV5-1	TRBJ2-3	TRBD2	TGCGCCAGCAGCTTGGGGCCCGATAGCGGGAGGTCCACAGATACGCAGTATTTT	CASSLGPDSGRSTDTQYF
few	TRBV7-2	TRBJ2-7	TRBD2	TGTGCCAGCAGCCGGGTTAACGGGAGGGGCTACGAGCAGTACTTC	CASSRVNGRGYEQYF
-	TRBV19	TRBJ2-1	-	TGTGCCAGTAGTCTATCTCGGGACAACTATGAGCAGTTCTTC	CASSLSRDNYEQFF
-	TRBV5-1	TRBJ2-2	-	TGCGCCAGCAGCTTGCAGAGATATAGCGGCGAACACCGGGGAGCTGTTTTT	CASSLQRYSGEHRGAVF
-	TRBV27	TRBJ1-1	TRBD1	TGTGCCAGCAGTTTATACGGACCCCGGGACAGGTCTCGGAACACTGAAGCTTTCTTT	CASSLYGPRDRSRNTEAFF
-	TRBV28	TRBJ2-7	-	TGTGCCAGCAGGAAGCACAGACCCGTCTACGAGCAGTACTTC	CASRKHRPVYEQYF
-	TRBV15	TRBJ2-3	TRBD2	TGTGCCACCAGCAGACAGACTAGCGGGAGGACAGATACGCAGTATTTT	CATSRQTSGRTDTQYF
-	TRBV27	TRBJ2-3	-	TGTGCCAGCAGTACCCCGGGGGAGGCAGATACGCAGTATTTT	CASSTPGEADTQYF
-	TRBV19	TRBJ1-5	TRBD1	TGTGCCAGTAGTAGACAGGGGGCTGCCTATAGCAATCAGCCCCAGCATTTT	CASSRQGAAYSNQPQHF
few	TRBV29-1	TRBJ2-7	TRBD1	TGCAGCGTTGGGGGACAGGGGGCGCGCGAGCAGTACTTC	CSVGGQGAREQYF
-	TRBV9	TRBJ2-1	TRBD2	TGTGCCAGCAGCGTCGGGACTAGTCTGAGGCAGTTCTTC	CASSVGTSLRQFF
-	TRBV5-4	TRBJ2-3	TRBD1	TGTGCCAGCAGCTTGGCGGGGACAGGGGGTACAGATACGCAGTATTTT	CASSLAGTGGTDTQYF
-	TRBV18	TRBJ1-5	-	TGTGCCAGCTCACCAGGTACAGACAATCAGCCCCAGCATTTT	CASSPGTDNQPQHF
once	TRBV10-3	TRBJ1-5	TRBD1	TGTGCCATCAGTGATGAGGGACAGGGTGACCAGCCCCAGCATTTT	CAISDEGQGDQPQHF
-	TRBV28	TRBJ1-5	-	TGTGCCAGCAGTTACATTCTTTCCAGTGGCAATCAGCCCCAGCATTTT	CASSYILSSGNQPQHF
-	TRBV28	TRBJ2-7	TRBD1	TGTGCCAGCAGTCCAGTGAGACAGGGCTTAGTCCCCTACGAGCAGTACTTC	CASSPVRQGLVPYEQYF
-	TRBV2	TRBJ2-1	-	TGTGCCAGCAGTGAATTATCAGGGGCTAGTGTGTTCTTC	CASSELSGASVFF
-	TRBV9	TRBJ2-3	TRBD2	TGTGCCAGCAGCGTAGCTAGCGGGAGGGGTTTGGCAGATACGCAGTATTTT	CASSVASGRGLADTQYF
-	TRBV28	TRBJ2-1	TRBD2	TGTGCCAGCAGTCTTGTTGGACTAGCGGGAGACTTCTCCTACAATGAGCAGTTCTTC	CASSLVGLAGDFSYNEQFF
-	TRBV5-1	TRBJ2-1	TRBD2	TGCGCCAGCAGCTTGGTGGTGGGACTAGCGGGCAATGAGCAGTTCTTC	CASSLVVGLAGNEQFF
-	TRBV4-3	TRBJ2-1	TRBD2	TGCGCCAGCAGCCAAGAGGGGACTAGTGGGTACAATGAGCAGTTCTTC	CASSQEGTSGYNEQFF
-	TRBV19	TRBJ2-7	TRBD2	TGTGCCAGTAGTTTAGGACTAGCGGATTACTACGAGCAGTGCTTC	CASSLGLADYYEQCF
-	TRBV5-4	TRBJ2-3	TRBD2	TGTGCCAGCAGCGAGAGCGGGAGAAAGACAGATACGCAGTATTTT	CASSESGRKTDTQYF
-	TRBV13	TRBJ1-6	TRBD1	TGTGCCAGCAGCGCCCCTACAGGGGGCTCACCCCTCCACTTT	CASSAPTGGSPLHF
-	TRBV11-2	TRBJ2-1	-	TGTGCCAGCAGCTTAGATCGGGGAAATGAGCAGTTCTTC	CASSLDRGNEQFF
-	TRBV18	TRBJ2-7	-	TGTGCCAGCCAGAAGGGGGGGGCGCTCCCTTACGAGCAGTACTTC	CASQKGGALPYEQYF
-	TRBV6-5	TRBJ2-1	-	TGTGCCAGTACGGCAGGTGGTGAGCAGTTCTTC	CASTAGGEQFF
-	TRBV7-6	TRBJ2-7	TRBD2	TGTGCCAGCAGCCCCGTACTAGCGGGAGGGTCGTACGAGCAGTACTTC	CASSPVLAGGSYEQYF
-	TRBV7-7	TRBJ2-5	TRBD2	TGTGCCAGCAGCCCTGGACTAGCGGGGGACCAAGAGACCCAGTACTTC	CASSPGLAGDQETQYF
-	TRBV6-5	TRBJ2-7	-	TGTGCCAGCAGTTCCACAGGAGGGCCCGGCTACGAGCAGTACTTC	CASSSTGGPGYEQYF
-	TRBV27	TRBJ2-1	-	TGTGCCAGCAGCAAAGCCACAGGGATCTGGAATGAGCAGTTCTTC	CASSKATGIWNEQFF
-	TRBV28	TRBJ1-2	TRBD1	TGTGCCAGCCGTAATACCGGGACAGGCTATGGCTACACCTTC	CASRNTGTGYGYTF
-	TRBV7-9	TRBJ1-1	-	TGTGCCAGCAGCTTCGTAGAGAACACTGAAGCTTTCTTT	CASSFVENTEAFF
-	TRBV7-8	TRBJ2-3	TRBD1	TGTGCCAGCAGCGGACTCCAGGGGGGCACAGATACGCAGTATTTT	CASSGLQGGTDTQYF